Shown below are 14 T cell receptor beta chains from a single sample sequenced in a study of T cell clonality in common variable immunodeficiency. Clones were sequenced by immunoSEQ multiplex PCR, and TCRdb holds only the in-frame ones, with some missing. The sample counts 50,000 to 65,000 clones, none seen once; the ten largest own around 0.8%. Sequencing was done on a sample of peripheral blood mononuclear cells. The source of these receptors is a person between 18 and 75 years old in good health.

This clone is deemed medium-sized (0.01 to 0.1%). The sample has other DNA sequences that encode this CDR3 too. CDR3: CASSEEAGGSNEQFF. The sequenced CDR3 bases are TGTGCCAGCAGTGAAGAAGCGGGGGGAAGCAATGAG. J is TRBJ2-1 and V is TRBV6-1; 9 bases are shared with TRBD2. The read comes to an end 3 residues before the CDR3 does, leaving the germline J gene to fill in the end. V shed 1 base and J 6 bases; nucleotides not matched to a gene: 4. Germline loops: CDR1 MNHNS, CDR2 SASEGT. This CDR3 spans 15 amino acids.

This clone appeared many times. The CDR3 end falls 3 residues outside the read, so it is completed with the germline J gene. The chain has TRBV20-1 and TRBJ2-5, with D possibly TRBD1 on 6 matching bases. Germline V gives CDR1 DFQATT, CDR2 SNEGSKA (reference sequence). This CDR3 has 14 amino acids. Trimming took 6 bases from V and 5 from J, leaving 19 bases between them. CDR3 in amino acids: CSAIWDTLGETQYF. Incomplete CDR3 DNA: TGCAGTGCAATATGGGACACTTTGGGGGAGACC.

This clone was detected ten times or more. From the germline J gene comes the end of the CDR3, since the read stops 3 residues before it. The rearrangement joins TRBV10-3 to TRBJ1-2; 7 nucleotides match TRBD1. The V gene end was trimmed by 6 bases and the J gene end by 2 bases; junction bases not matched to a gene: 3. This CDR3 region has 13 residues. Germline V gene sequence: CDR1 ENHRY, CDR2 SYGVKD. The covered CDR3 bases are TGTGCCATCAGCCAGGGACAGAACTATGGC. This encodes CAISQGQNYG. The complete CDR3 sequence is CAISQGQNYGYTF.

The table lists this clone with many counts. The read finishes 3 residues shy of the CDR3 end, and the germline J gene is used to complete it. The J gene is TRBJ2-3, the V gene TRBV6-1, with unresolved D. The CDR3 runs 14 residues. The germline V gene has CDR1 MNHNS and CDR2 SASEGT. CDR3 sequence: CASSEHPLQETQYF. The DNA read from the CDR3 is TGTGCCAGCAGTGAACATCCACTCCAAGAGACG.

This clone was counted at least ten times. Sequencing ends 3 residues short of the CDR3 end; the germline J gene provides the rest. The chain is built from TRBV29-1 and TRBJ1-1, with a tentative D call TRBD1 (6 bases). CDR3 size: 14 residues. V was trimmed by 5 bases and J by 1 base, leaving 14 bases between them. Looked up from germline, CDR1 is SQVTM and CDR2 is ANQGSEA. Partial CDR3 DNA: TGCAGCGTTCAAGTAGGAGGGGGGAACACTGAA. Protein product: CSVQVGGGNTE. The whole CDR3 protein reads CSVQVGGGNTEAFF.

This clone was picked up many times. The read terminates 3 residues before the CDR3 end, so the remaining end is supplied by the germline J gene. The chain couples TRBV6-2 or TRBV6-3 to TRBJ2-2, with D perhaps TRBD1 (5 bases). The CDR3 loop spans 16 amino acids. V dropped 0 bases and J dropped 1 base, with 9 bases sitting between them. Germline V gives CDR1 MNHEY, CDR2 SVGEGT. The sequenced CDR3 bases are TGTGCCAGCAGTTACTCGAGAAGGGGGAACACCGGGGAG. This translates into CASSYSRRGNTGE. The full-length CDR3 reads as CASSYSRRGNTGELFF.

This clone was detected many times. The read terminates 3 residues before the CDR3 end, so the remaining end is supplied by the germline J gene. The chain couples TRBV7-2 to TRBJ2-1; 9 nucleotides line up with TRBD2. V was clipped by 6 bases and J by 5 bases; unmatched bases: 5. The CDR3 has 14 residues. Germline V gene sequence: CDR1 SGHTA, CDR2 FQGNSA. CDR3 protein: CASSPGLANNEQFF. Partial CDR3 DNA: TGTGCCAGCAGTCCCGGACTAGCGAACAATGAG. Looking up the rest from reference TRBV7-2 and TRBJ2-1 gives the full variable domain: GAGVSQSPSNKVTEKGKDVELRCDPISGHTALYWYRQSLGQGLEFLIYFQGNSAPDKSGLPSDRFSAERTGGSVSTLTIQRTQQEDSAVYLCASSPGLANNEQFFGPGTRLTVL.

This clone showed up just a few times. The chain's CDR3 is CASSPGQQSVTEAFF. CDR3 bases read: TGTGCCAGCTCACCGGGACAGCAAAGCGTTACTGAA. This chain connects TRBV18 to TRBJ1-1; 7 bases align to TRBD1. The missing CDR3 end, 3 residues past where the read stops, is filled in from the germline J gene. The length of the CDR3 is 15 residues. The germline CDR1 and CDR2 sequences are KGHSH and LQKENI. Trimming at V came to 3 bases and at J to 5 bases, leaving 9 bases not matched to a gene.

At least ten counts were recorded for this clone. The read finishes 3 residues shy of the CDR3 end, and the germline J gene is used to complete it. This chain joins TRBV7-3 and TRBJ1-1, with D perhaps TRBD1 (5 bases). The germline CDR1 and CDR2 sequences are SGHTA and FQGTGA. Trimming stripped 2 bases from V and 2 bases from J, with 6 bases between. The CDR3 sequence is 13 residues long. CDR3 in amino acids: CASSLQGNTEAFF. CDR3 DNA (partial): TGTGCCAGCAGCTTACAGGGAAACACTGAA.

This clone has only a few counts. With the read ending 3 residues before the CDR3 end, the germline J gene is used to fill in that end. This chain connects TRBV2 to TRBJ1-2; 9 nucleotides align to TRBD1. Germline lookup yields CDR1 SNHLY and CDR2 FYNNEI. V lost 6 bases, J lost 4 bases, and 9 bases stayed unmatched. The CDR3 sequence is 15 residues long. CDR3 sequence: CASSGTGGWGYGYTF. Partial CDR3 DNA: TGTGCCAGCAGCGGTACAGGGGGCTGGGGCTATGGC.

A note on this clone: The read terminates 3 residues before the CDR3 end, so the remaining end is supplied by the germline J gene. This chain links TRBV11-2 with TRBJ1-1; D is unresolved. V was shortened by 5 bases and J by 5 bases, with 9 bases between the two germline ends. CDR1 and CDR2 from the germline V gene are SGHAT and FQNNGV. CDR3 length: 12 amino acids. The CDR3 bases that were read are TGTGCCAGCAGCCTATCGGGGACTGAA. Its translation: CASSLSGTE. The full CDR3 is CASSLSGTEAFF. The whole variable domain, remainder taken from reference TRBV11-2 and TRBJ1-1, is EAGVAQSPRYKIIEKRQSVAFWCNPISGHATLYWYQQILGQGPKLLIQFQNNGVVDDSQLPKDRFSAERLKGVDSTLKIQPAKLEDSAVYLCASSLSGTEAFFGQGTRLTVV.

This clone was detected ten times or more. The read stops 3 residues short of the end of the CDR3; the missing end is completed from the germline J gene. This chain joins TRBV19 and TRBJ2-1; 7 bases match TRBD1. V was clipped by 5 bases and J by 5 bases; unmatched bases: 12. CDR1 is LNHDA and CDR2 is SQIVND in the germline V gene (reference sequence). The CDR3 is made up of 16 amino acids. The CDR3 bases that were read are TGTGCCAGTAGTGCAAACAGGGGCCGAATGGACAATGAG. This translates into CASSANRGRMDNE. From start to end, the CDR3 is CASSANRGRMDNEQFF.

This clone occurred many times. The read is 3 residues too short to cover the CDR3 end, so that end is filled in from the germline J gene. This chain connects TRBV5-4 to TRBJ2-5, with 13 bases identical to TRBD2. J gave up 1 base and V 4 bases, and 4 bases lay outside the gene matches. The CDR3 has 16 amino acids. Germline lookup yields CDR1 SGHNT and CDR2 YYREEE (reference sequence). CDR3 region: CASSTGTSGAQETQYF. The CDR3 DNA, read in part, is TGTGCCAGCAGCACTGGGACTAGCGGGGCCCAAGAGACC.

Many counts were recorded for this clone. The read halts 3 residues ahead of the CDR3 end, with the missing end drawn from the germline J gene. This chain uses TRBV19 with TRBJ2-1, with D possibly being TRBD2 (5 bases). V lost 3 bases, J lost 9 bases, and 12 bases lay in between. In germline, CDR1 is LNHDA, CDR2 SQIVND (reference sequence). This CDR3 contains 13 residues. The CDR3 reads CASSIRLAGEQFF. The DNA read from the CDR3 is TGTGCCAGTAGTATCCGCCTAGCCGGTGAG.